This T cell receptor (beta chain) is from a study of blood T cell repertoires in COVID-19. Turning to the study itself: Researchers got acute and convalescent COVID-19 samples from the United States, Italy and Spain.

CDR3 length equals 15 residues. Germline V lookup: CDR1 SGHRS, CDR2 YFSETQ. V lost 2 bases and J 0 bases, leaving 9 bases between the germline ends. How the authors handled the data: Counts of nucleated cells, estimated from reference gene primer amplification, were obtained. TCRdb's table, derived via immunoSEQ multiplex PCR, lists solely in-frame clones and lacks some. V, J and clone size are those of that table, while D and trimming were read from the DNA. The sample includes approximately 330,000 clones, over 80% of them seen just once. This clonotype was sampled from a man aged 25-45 years with COVID-19, enrolled during active disease. The chain joins TRBV5-1 to TRBJ1-3; possibly TRBD1 for D (6 bases). Sequencing used peripheral blood. In DNA form, the CDR3 reads TGCGCCAGCAGCTTAACAGGGTACTCTGGAAACACCATATATTTT. Translation: CASSLTGYSGNTIYF.